This TCR beta chain was recovered during a study of cytomegalovirus exposure and HLA in healthy donors. The PCR used 60 Vbeta and 13 Jbeta primers. Profiling relied on immunoSEQ multiplex PCR, and the TCRdb table lists in-frame clones only, not all of them. The sample has 95,000 to 150,000 clones, roughly 83% seen once. For this clone: Its antigen is not known.

The CDR3 spans 18 residues. Trimming pared 4 bases from V and 1 base from J, leaving 20 bases between. The germline V gene has CDR1 PRHDT and CDR2 FYEKMQ (reference sequence). Whole-study results and caveats: Researchers counted roughly 160 TCR beta chains as cytomegalovirus-associated.

The V gene is TRBV13, the J gene TRBJ2-1; D may be TRBD2 (6 bases). Sequencing was carried out using PBMCs. The clonotype was recovered from a young man in good health and CMV-seropositive. The DNA for the CDR3 is TGTGCCAGCAGCTCCGGAGGGTTGACAGAACCTTCCTACAATGAGCAGTTCTTC. Protein: CASSSGGLTEPSYNEQFF.